This passage covers 23 T cell receptor beta chains from one sample sequenced in a study of blood T cell repertoires in COVID-19. Measured with immunoSEQ multiplex PCR; TCRdb has only the in-frame clones, and not every one. The table has 190,000 or so clones, around 88% seen once. The sample taken for sequencing was PBMCs or T cells enriched from blood (not recorded which). These receptors were obtained from a woman in her twenties or thirties who had been exposed to COVID-19.

CDR3 DNA: TGTGCCTGGAGCCCTGTGAACACTGAAGCTTTCTTT. Translated: CAWSPVNTEAFF. This chain connects TRBV30 to TRBJ1-1; D is unclear. In germline, CDR1 is GTSNPN, CDR2 SVGIG (reference sequence). Trimming removed 3 bases at V and 0 bases at J, with 5 bases between. The CDR3 is 12 amino acids.

The rearrangement links TRBV10-3 to TRBJ1-2; perhaps TRBD1 as D (5 bases). The length of the CDR3 is 14 residues. Germline CDR1 ENHRY, CDR2 SYGVKD. V dropped 7 bases and J dropped 3 bases, with 15 bases sitting between them. Written as DNA, the CDR3 is TGTGCCATCAACCCGGGGGACTTCGACTATGGCTACACCTTC. Residues: CAINPGDFDYGYTF.

This chain uses TRBV4-2 with TRBJ2-5, with 10 bases identical to TRBD2. V shed 5 bases and J 4 bases; nucleotides not matched to a gene: 7. The CDR3 length is 15 residues. Per the germline V gene, CDR1 is LGHNA and CDR2 is YNFKEQ. The CDR3 sequence is CASSASGGAAETQYF. CDR3 nucleotides: TGTGCCAGCAGCGCAAGCGGGGGGGCGGCAGAGACCCAGTACTTC.

CDR3 nucleotide sequence: TGTGCCAGCAGTTTAATGGGTCAGGCTCGGGGGACTGAAGCTTTCTTT. Its translation is CASSLMGQARGTEAFF. V and J are TRBV27 and TRBJ1-1; possibly TRBD1 for D (5 bases). Per germline, CDR1 MNHEY and CDR2 SMNVEV (reference sequence). CDR3 length: 16 amino acids. The V end lost 2 bases, the J end lost 5 bases, and 18 bases lay between the germline ends.

The CDR3 bases are TGTGCCAGCAGACGCACCGGGACTAGCGTCAATGAGCAGTTCTTC. Translating gives CASRRTGTSVNEQFF. The chain uses TRBV7-2 and TRBJ2-1; 10 bases align to TRBD2. The germline V gene has CDR1 SGHTA and CDR2 FQGNSA. This CDR3 spans 15 amino acids. The J segment lost 6 bases and the V segment lost 6 bases, leaving 8 bases of the junction unmatched.

The V and J genes are TRBV5-1 and TRBJ2-2; the D gene is possibly TRBD1 (6 bases). The CDR3 extends over 16 amino acids. Trimming shortened V by 0 bases and J by 3 bases, and 12 bases separated the two germline ends. CDR1 and CDR2 (germline): SGHRS, YFSETQ. This CDR3 reads CASSLEAGADTGELFF. The CDR3 DNA is TGCGCCAGCAGCTTGGAGGCAGGGGCCGACACCGGGGAGCTGTTTTTT.

The V and J genes are TRBV5-1 and TRBJ1-6; TRBD1 might be the D (5 bases). Deletions cut 0 bases from V and 7 bases from J, with 11 bases between. This CDR3 has 15 amino acids. Per germline, CDR1 SGHRS and CDR2 YFSETQ. CDR3 residues: CASSLVPGLNSPLHF. For the CDR3, the DNA is TGCGCCAGCAGCTTGGTCCCGGGACTGAATTCACCCCTCCACTTT.

The chain carries TRBV6-5 and TRBJ2-1, with a possible D match to TRBD1 (6 bases). This CDR3 is built from 15 residues. The ends were cut back, 2 bases at V and 2 bases at J, with 10 bases in the middle. Germline loops: CDR1 MNHEY, CDR2 SVGAGI. The CDR3 nucleotides read TGTGCCAGCAGTTACGCCAGGGGTGCCTACAATGAGCAGTTCTTC. Residues: CASSYARGAYNEQFF.

The J gene is TRBJ2-6, the V gene TRBV5-1; no clear D gene. Trimming took 5 bases from V and 1 from J, leaving 7 bases between them. Germline CDR1 reads SGHRS; CDR2 reads YFSETQ. This CDR3 spans 14 amino acids. The CDR3 region is CASRPTSGANVLTF. CDR3 nucleotides: TGCGCCAGCAGACCTACTTCTGGGGCCAACGTCCTGACTTTC.

V usage is TRBV10-3 and J usage is TRBJ2-1; a weak D match, TRBD2 (6 bases). V gave up 0 bases and J gave up 9 bases, with 9 bases separating them. The CDR3 covers 13 residues. The germline CDR1 and CDR2 sequences are ENHRY and SYGVKD. CDR3 loop: CAISESRGPEQFF. CDR3 DNA sequence: TGTGCCATCAGTGAGTCGCGGGGCCCTGAGCAGTTCTTC.

This clone was seen more than once but under ten times. A read error may produce the germline difference seen at one junction end. The gene calls are TRBV6-5 and TRBJ2-2; 12 nucleotides match TRBD1. Germline V lookup: CDR1 MNHEY, CDR2 SVGAGI. CDR3 size: 15 residues. The CDR3 region has the DNA TGTGCCAGCAGCTCCGGGACAGGGGGCACCTGGGAGCTGTTTTTT. As protein: CASSSGTGGTWELFF.

The chain uses TRBV5-1 and TRBJ2-7; 10 nucleotides agree with TRBD1. After removal of 7 bases from V and 3 bases from J, the junction contained 16 bases not matched to a gene. CDR3 length: 17 amino acids. The germline V gene has CDR1 SGHRS and CDR2 YFSETQ. The CDR3 region has the DNA TGCGCCAGCGGAAAAACCCGCGGAGGGACAGGGGTCTACGAGCAGTACTTC. Amino acid sequence: CASGKTRGGTGVYEQYF.

In the case of this clone: Germline and junction disagree at one end, which may indicate a read error. The rearrangement links TRBV15 to TRBJ1-5, with a tentative D call TRBD1 (6 bases). Looked up from germline, CDR1 is LNHNV and CDR2 is YYDKDF (reference sequence). The CDR3 is 14 amino acids. DNA for the CDR3: TGTGCCACCAGCCGAGACAGGCCTAATCAGCCCCAGCATTTT. Its protein product is CATSRDRPNQPQHF.

This sequence joins TRBV11-3 and TRBJ2-1; TRBD1 might be the D (6 bases). The germline V and J ends were trimmed by 3 bases and 0 bases, with 9 bases remaining between them. CDR1 is SGHNT, CDR2 YENEEA, per germline. The CDR3 loop spans 15 amino acids. CDR3 protein: CASSFDRSSYNEQFF. The CDR3 DNA sequence: TGTGCCAGCAGCTTTGACAGGAGCTCCTACAATGAGCAGTTCTTC.

This sequence joins TRBV3-1 (or the pseudogene TRBV3-2) and TRBJ1-1, with D perhaps TRBD1 (5 bases). The V gene's germline CDR1 is LGHDT and CDR2 YNNKEL (reference sequence). CDR3 length: 14 residues. V was shortened by 6 bases and J by 2 bases, with 13 bases between the two germline ends. CDR3 amino acids: CASRATVTNTEAFF. Written as DNA, the CDR3 is TGTGCCAGCAGAGCGACAGTTACCAACACTGAAGCTTTCTTT.

This chain connects TRBV2 to TRBJ1-5; D is perhaps TRBD1 (5 bases). CDR1 is SNHLY, CDR2 FYNNEI, per germline. The CDR3 extends over 15 amino acids. Trimming took 6 bases from V and 6 from J, leaving 18 bases between them. The CDR3: CASSAEESGGQPQHF. The CDR3 DNA reads as TGTGCCAGCAGCGCGGAAGAGTCGGGGGGTCAGCCCCAGCATTTT.

The chain combines TRBV13 with TRBJ1-1; D uncertain. V lost 5 bases and J lost 4, with 11 bases in between. The CDR3 runs 13 residues. CDR1 is PRHDT, CDR2 FYEKMQ, per germline (reference sequence). CDR3 loop: CASSLLGGTEAFF. In nucleotides, the CDR3 is TGTGCCAGCAGCCTTCTAGGAGGCACTGAAGCTTTCTTT.

The V gene is TRBV18, the J gene TRBJ1-5; D not certain. Looked up from germline, CDR1 is KGHSH and CDR2 is LQKENI. CDR3 length: 12 residues. Trimming removed 8 bases at V and 3 bases at J, with 8 bases between. CDR3 in DNA: TGTGCCAGCGAACTCCTCAATCAGCCCCAGCATTTT. Amino acids: CASELLNQPQHF.

V usage is TRBV2 and J usage is TRBJ1-1, with TRBD1 matching 7 bases. The junction had 10 bases not matched to a gene; V was cut back by 6 bases and J by 0 bases. The germline gives CDR1 SNHLY, CDR2 FYNNEI. The CDR3 length is 16 residues. CDR3 loop: CASSNSPGTVNTEAFF. In nucleotides, the CDR3 is TGTGCCAGCAGCAACTCTCCCGGGACAGTGAACACTGAAGCTTTCTTT. The full variable domain, completed using reference TRBV2 and TRBJ1-1, is EPEVTQTPSHQVTQMGQEVILRCVPISNHLYFYWYRQILGQKVEFLVSFYNNEISEKSEIFDDQFSVERPDGSNFTLKIRSTKLEDSAMYFCASSNSPGTVNTEAFFGQGTRLTVV.

The V and J genes are TRBV7-3 and TRBJ1-1; 8 bases are a match to TRBD1. Losses at the gene ends were 4 bases for V and 1 base for J; bases not matched to a gene: 2. The CDR3 totals 14 residues. Germline-derived CDR1 and CDR2 are SGHTA and FQGTGA. DNA for the CDR3: TGTGCCAGCAGCTCCGGGACAGGGAACACTGAAGCTTTCTTT. Translation: CASSSGTGNTEAFF.

This chain links TRBV21-1 with TRBJ2-7; the listed D gene, TRBD2, was not tested against the DNA. TRBV21-1 is classified as a pseudogene. The CDR3 contains 14 residues. CDR3 loop: CASSKERGSYEQYF. For the CDR3, the DNA is TGTGCCAGCAGCAAAGAACGGGGGTCCTACGAGCAGTACTTC.

This rearrangement joins TRBV12-5 to TRBJ2-7, with 10 bases lining up with TRBD2. Trimming at V came to 7 bases and at J to 7 bases, leaving 10 bases not matched to a gene. The CDR3 sequence is 14 residues long. From germline, CDR1 is LGHNT and CDR2 FRNRAP. The CDR3 DNA is TGTGCTAGTGTTATAAGCGGGGGGGCAGGGGAGCAGTACTTC. Translating gives CASVISGGAGEQYF. Variable domain in full (rest from reference TRBV12-5 and TRBJ2-7): DARVTQTPRHKVTEMGQEVTMRCQPILGHNTVFWYRQTMMQGLELLAYFRNRAPLDDSGMPKDRFSAEMPDATLATLKIQPSEPRDSAVYFCASVISGGAGEQYFGPGTRLTVT.

This chain joins TRBV5-1 and TRBJ1-6, with a tentative D call TRBD1 (6 bases). Trimming removed 5 bases from V and 10 bases from J, with 13 bases in between. The CDR3 length is 13 residues. Germline CDR1 reads SGHRS; CDR2 reads YFSETQ. The CDR3 loop reads CASSRGAGSPLHF. The CDR3 DNA reads as TGCGCCAGCAGTCGGGGGGCCGGATCACCCCTCCACTTT.